This TCR beta chain was sequenced during a study of control samples from healthy donors and cancer patients. The protocol was immunoSEQ multiplex PCR, while the TCRdb copy is restricted to in-frame clones and leaves out a portion. The sample lists some 150,000 clones; roughly 94% were seen once. CDR1 and CDR2 from the germline V gene are SNHLY and FYNNEI. This CDR3 has 15 residues. The trim removed 6 bases at V and 3 bases at J, leaving 5 bases unmatched. The clonotype comes from a man aged 55 to 70 with colorectal cancer. The sample taken for sequencing was PBMCs. The chain is built from TRBV2 and TRBJ1-4, with TRBD1 identical over 9 bases. CDR3 in DNA: TGTGCCAGCAGCCCTAGACAGGGGGCTAATGAAAAACTGTTTTTT. Encoded protein: CASSPRQGANEKLFF.